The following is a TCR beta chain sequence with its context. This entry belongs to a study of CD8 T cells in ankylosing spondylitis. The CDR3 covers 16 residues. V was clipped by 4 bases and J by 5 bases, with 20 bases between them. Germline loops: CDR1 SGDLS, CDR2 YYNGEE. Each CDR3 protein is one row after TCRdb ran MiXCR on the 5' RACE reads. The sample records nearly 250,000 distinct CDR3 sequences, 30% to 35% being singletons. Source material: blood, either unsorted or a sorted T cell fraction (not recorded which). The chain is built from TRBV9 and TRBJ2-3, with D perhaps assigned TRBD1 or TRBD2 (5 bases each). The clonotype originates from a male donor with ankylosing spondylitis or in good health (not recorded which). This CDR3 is CASSPRYRGRGDTQYF. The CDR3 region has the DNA TGTGCCAGCAGCCCCCGGTACCGGGGACGGGGAGATACGCAGTATTTT.